Given below is one T cell receptor (beta chain) in context. Trimming took 0 bases from V and 0 from J, leaving 8 bases between them. The CDR3 spans 15 residues. CDR1 and CDR2 (germline): SGHRS, YFSETQ. Profiled with immunoSEQ multiplex PCR; TCRdb holds only in-frame clones, not every one. The data hold tens of thousands of clones, with 80% to 85% observed a single time. The source of the sample is a study of T cells in tuberculosis. Sorting used thawed, overnight-rested PBMC stained with anti-CD3, a viability dye and GMM-loaded CD1B tetramer. CD1B tetramers were loaded with Rhodococcus equi-derived C32 glucose monomycolate.

The specimen sequenced was CD1b-GMM tetramer-negative cells sorted from PBMCs. This chain uses TRBV5-1 with TRBJ2-3, with a tentative D call TRBD1 (6 bases). The TCR originated in an adult woman with latent tuberculosis. The CDR3 region is CASSLDRASTDTQYF. The CDR3 DNA reads TGCGCCAGCAGCTTGGACAGGGCGAGCACAGATACGCAGTATTTT.